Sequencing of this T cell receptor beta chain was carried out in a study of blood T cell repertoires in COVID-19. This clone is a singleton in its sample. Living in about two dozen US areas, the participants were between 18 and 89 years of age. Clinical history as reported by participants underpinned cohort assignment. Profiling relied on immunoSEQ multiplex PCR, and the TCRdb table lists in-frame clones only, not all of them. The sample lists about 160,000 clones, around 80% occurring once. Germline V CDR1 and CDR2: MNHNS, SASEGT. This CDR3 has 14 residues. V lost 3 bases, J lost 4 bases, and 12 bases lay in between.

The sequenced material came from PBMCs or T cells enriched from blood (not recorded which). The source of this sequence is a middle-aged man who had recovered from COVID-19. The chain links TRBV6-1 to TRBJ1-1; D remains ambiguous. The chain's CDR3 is CASSETVSGTEAFF. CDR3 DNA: TGTGCCAGCAGTGAGACCGTATCGGGCACTGAAGCTTTCTTT.